This is a list of T cell receptor beta chains from one sample in a study of blood T cells in healthy people across ages. TCRdb fed the 5' RACE reads into MiXCR, producing one record per CDR3 protein. This table holds 600,000 to 800,000 distinct CDR3 sequences, around 52% found once. The specimen was blood. The receptor source for this set is a woman aged 80 or over in good health. CDR3s include the opening cysteine and the closing phenylalanine or tryptophan. A D gene is named only where the DNA matches it firmly. The size entry is marked missing in some rows and otherwise reads once, few, many or a size class.

TRBV29-1	NA	TRBD1	TRBJ1-2	CSVEEGQGRGYTF	TGCAGCGTTGAAGAGGGACAGGGTCGCGGCTACACCTTC
TRBV29-1	NA	NA	TRBJ2-5	CSVEEKPRETRYF	TGCAGCGTTGAGGAAAAGCCCCGGGAGACCCGGTACTTC
TRBV12-3/TRBV12-4	few	NA	TRBJ1-2	CASSLPTAYYGYTF	TGTGCCAGCAGTTTACCGACAGCCTACTATGGCTACACCTTC
TRBV5-1	NA	NA	TRBJ2-2	CASSLIASGGGELFF	TGCGCCAGCAGCTTAATAGCATCCGGTGGCGGGGAGCTGTTTTTT
TRBV5-1	few	NA	TRBJ2-7	CASSFNPSGQTYEQYF	TGCGCCAGCAGCTTTAACCCGTCCGGACAGACCTACGAGCAGTACTTC
TRBV2	NA	TRBD1	TRBJ1-5	CVSSLGTGNGSNQPQHF	TGTGTCAGCAGCCTAGGGACAGGGAATGGTAGCAATCAGCCCCAGCATTTT
TRBV29-1	NA	NA	TRBJ1-1	CSVPVGNTEAFF	TGCAGCGTTCCCGTGGGAAACACTGAAGCTTTCTTT
TRBV12-3/TRBV12-4	once	TRBD1	TRBJ1-2	CASSLTGGSSGGYTF	TGTGCCAGCAGTCTGACAGGGGGCAGCAGCGGTGGCTACACCTTC
TRBV29-1	NA	NA	TRBJ1-1	CSVRRMLVGEAFF	TGCAGCGTTCGACGGATGTTGGTGGGCGAAGCTTTCTTT
TRBV18	NA	NA	TRBJ2-1	CASSSQANEQFF	TGTGCCAGCTCATCCCAAGCCAATGAGCAGTTCTTC
TRBV10-3	many	NA	TRBJ1-2	CAISESVGYGYTF	TGTGCCATCAGTGAGTCGGTGGGCTATGGCTACACCTTC
TRBV21-1	NA	NA	TRBJ2-2	CASEAQGWDTGELFF	TGTGCCAGCGAAGCCCAGGGTTGGGACACCGGGGAGCTGTTTTTT
TRBV10-3	many	NA	TRBJ1-4	CAISEGKGIEKLFF	TGTGCCATCAGTGAAGGGAAGGGGATTGAAAAACTGTTTTTT
TRBV12-3/TRBV12-4	NA	TRBD1	TRBJ1-5	CASSEDRGGFNQPQHF	TGTGCCAGCAGCGAGGACAGGGGGGGATTCAATCAGCCCCAGCATTTT
TRBV2	many	TRBD2	TRBJ2-7	CASRGGLAKAYEQYF	TGTGCCAGCAGGGGGGGACTAGCGAAGGCCTACGAGCAGTACTTC
TRBV20-1	NA	NA	TRBJ1-1	CSGAGNAEAFF	TGCAGTGGGGCGGGGAATGCTGAAGCTTTCTTT
TRBV20-1	many	NA	TRBJ1-5	CSASGRTDNQPQHF	TGCAGTGCTAGCGGCCGGACAGATAATCAGCCCCAGCATTTT
TRBV7-9	many	NA	TRBJ2-3	CARRGPKITDTQYF	TGTGCCAGGCGGGGGCCGAAGATCACAGATACGCAGTATTTT
TRBV20-1	many	TRBD2	TRBJ2-7	CSATGLAGVSYEQYF	TGCAGTGCCACAGGACTAGCGGGAGTCTCCTACGAGCAGTACTTC
TRBV7-8	few	TRBD1	TRBJ2-5	CASSLPQGVIGTQYF	TGTGCCAGCAGCTTGCCGCAGGGGGTAATAGGGACCCAGTACTTC
TRBV29-1	NA	NA	TRBJ1-1	CSVDQGNFLTEAFF	TGCAGCGTGGACCAAGGGAATTTCTTGACTGAAGCTTTCTTT
TRBV21-1	many	NA	TRBJ1-2	CASSTPQDLYGYTF	TGTGCCAGCAGCACACCACAGGACCTCTATGGCTACACCTTC
TRBV28	NA	NA	TRBJ1-5	CASSLYTGNNPLGNQPQHF	TGTGCCAGCAGTTTATATACAGGGAACAACCCACTGGGCAATCAGCCCCAGCATTTT
TRBV2	NA	NA	TRBJ2-3	CASSEAWVTDTQYF	TGTGCCAGCAGTGAAGCGTGGGTTACAGATACGCAGTATTTT
TRBV3-1	NA	NA	TRBJ2-5	CASRPQGGEQYF	TGTGCCAGCAGGCCCCAAGGAGGTGAGCAGTACTTC
TRBV9	many	NA	TRBJ2-1	CASSAPHGGANEQFF	TGTGCCAGCAGCGCCCCGCATGGAGGGGCCAATGAGCAGTTCTTC
TRBV4-1	NA	NA	TRBJ2-3	CASSQEEGYTDTQYF	TGCGCCAGCAGCCAAGAGGAGGGATACACAGATACGCAGTATTTT
TRBV7-9	once	NA	TRBJ2-7	CASSSKWEQYF	TGTGCCAGCAGCTCGAAGTGGGAGCAGTACTTC
TRBV29-1	NA	NA	TRBJ2-1	CSVDRRGSGNEQFF	TGCAGCGTTGATCGGCGGGGTAGCGGCAATGAGCAGTTCTTC
TRBV6-1	NA	NA	TRBJ2-1	CASRRLVAGDFSERLYNEQFF	TGTGCCAGCAGACGTCTGGTAGCAGGAGATTTTAGCGAGAGACTCTACAATGAGCAGTTCTTC
TRBV20-1	many	TRBD2	TRBJ2-5	CSARRTSGGRYQETQYF	TGCAGTGCTAGACGGACTAGCGGGGGGAGGTACCAAGAGACCCAGTACTTC
TRBV20-1	NA	TRBD2	TRBJ2-1	CSAVSGIGYNEQFF	TGCAGTGCTGTTAGCGGGATCGGATACAATGAGCAGTTCTTC
TRBV29-1	NA	TRBD1	TRBJ1-1	CSARDRVSLVMNTEAFF	TGCAGCGCGCGGGACAGGGTAAGCCTGGTCATGAACACTGAAGCTTTCTTT
TRBV6-1	once	NA	TRBJ2-7	CASMRSDSGYNEQYF	TGTGCCAGCATGAGATCGGACAGTGGCTACAATGAGCAGTACTTC
TRBV20-1	NA	TRBD1	TRBJ1-2	CSARDVSTGNYGYTF	TGCAGTGCTAGAGACGTTTCGACAGGGAACTATGGCTACACCTTC
TRBV5-6	NA	NA	TRBJ1-5	CASGSEAGGINQPQHF	TGTGCCAGCGGCTCCGAAGCAGGAGGGATTAATCAGCCCCAGCATTTT
TRBV29-1	NA	NA	TRBJ2-1	CSGFGNEQFF	TGCAGCGGCTTCGGAAATGAGCAGTTCTTC
TRBV10-3	many	TRBD1	TRBJ2-7	CAIASRQGAYEQYF	TGTGCCATCGCGAGCCGACAGGGAGCCTACGAGCAGTACTTC
TRBV30	NA	TRBD2	TRBJ2-1	CAWSTPGLAGVNEQFF	TGTGCCTGGAGTACACCGGGACTAGCGGGAGTCAATGAGCAGTTCTTC
TRBV6-1	once	TRBD1	TRBJ2-5	CASRDRGQGKQYF	TGTGCCAGCCGGGACAGGGGGCAGGGAAAGCAGTACTTC
TRBV4-3	NA	NA	TRBJ1-2	CASSQDHGEYGYTF	TGCGCCAGCAGCCAAGATCACGGAGAATATGGCTACACCTTC
TRBV2	NA	TRBD2	TRBJ2-3	CASAGVGTDTQYF	TGTGCCTCGGCGGGGGTTGGCACAGATACGCAGTATTTT
TRBV5-1	NA	TRBD1	TRBJ2-7	CASSLLGQTYNEQYF	TGCGCCAGCAGCTTGCTGGGACAGACCTACAATGAGCAGTACTTC
TRBV6-6	many	NA	TRBJ2-5	CASSYSISARATQYF	TGTGCCAGCAGTTACTCGATCTCTGCCAGGGCGACCCAGTACTTC
TRBV3-1	many	TRBD2	TRBJ2-7	CASSHRRGLAGYEQYF	TGTGCCAGCAGCCATAGGCGGGGACTAGCGGGATACGAGCAGTACTTC
TRBV29-1	NA	NA	TRBJ2-7	CSVEILAGGRYEQYF	TGCAGCGTTGAAATCTTAGCTGGAGGCCGCTACGAGCAGTACTTC
TRBV7-9	few	TRBD2	TRBJ2-5	CASSLYSGGGETQYF	TGTGCCAGCAGCTTATACTCGGGAGGAGGAGAGACCCAGTACTTC
TRBV20-1	NA	NA	TRBJ2-3	CSASEDPSTDTQYF	TGCAGTGCTAGCGAGGATCCCAGCACAGATACGCAGTATTTT
TRBV29-1	once	NA	TRBJ2-1	CSVEDRGREQFF	TGCAGCGTTGAAGACAGGGGAAGGGAGCAGTTCTTC
TRBV6-5	NA	NA	TRBJ2-7	CASSKGGVSAYEQYF	TGTGCCAGCAGCAAAGGTGGGGTTTCGGCCTACGAGCAGTACTTC